The TCR beta chain described here comes from a study of blood T cell repertoires in COVID-19. Study as a whole: Nucleic acid was either cDNA or gDNA, and it came from T cells, B-cell-depleted T cells, or PBMCs.

Germline values: CDR1 LNHNV, CDR2 YYDKDF (reference sequence). J lost 7 bases, V lost 3 bases, and 7 bases had no gene match. CDR3 size: 15 residues. In the study's own analysis: Amplification with reference gene primers provided the estimates of nucleated cell counts. Repertoires were generated with immunoSEQ multiplex PCR, while TCRdb's copy carries only in-frame clones and drops some. V, J and clone size are taken as reported in that table, and D and trimming were inferred from the DNA itself. The sample includes under 200,000 clones, roughly 75% seen only once; the top ten take roughly 6.8%. The sample consisted of peripheral blood. The sequence was collected from a man aged 70 or older with active or convalescent COVID-19. The chain is built from TRBV15 and TRBJ2-1; 9 nucleotides align to TRBD1. The CDR3 nucleotides read TGTGCCACCAGCAGGGGGGGGACAGGGAGGAATGAGCAGTTCTTC. It codes for CATSRGGTGRNEQFF.